This TCR beta chain was documented in a study of early T cells in non-severe SARS-CoV-2 infection. Study as a whole: Bulk RNA from unsorted whole blood was sequenced; chains were unpaired.

This clonotype was seen more than once but under ten times. Its antigen remains unidentified. Trimming removed 5 bases from V and 13 bases from J, with 11 bases in between. CDR3 size: 11 residues. Findings and limits, study-wide: VDJdb matching skewed toward anti-spike CD8 responses, missing private and CD4 specificities.

Individual cDNA molecules were tagged with unique molecular identifiers, the study reported. TCRdb reprocessed the 5' RACE reads via MiXCR and lists one record per CDR3 protein. The sample has just over 95,000 distinct CDR3 sequences, more than 9.5% seen once; the top ten hold 5.1%. The clonotype originates from an adult who was a healthcare worker with PCR-confirmed SARS-CoV-2 infection or an uninfected control (not recorded which). Input material: whole blood. This chain connects TRBV12-3 or TRBV12-4 to TRBJ1-4; D possibly corresponds to TRBD1 (5 bases). CDR3 DNA sequence: TGTGCCAGCAGTCAGACGGGGGGACTGTTTTTT. Translation gives CASSQTGGLFF.